The rows below give T cell receptor beta chains drawn from one sample of a study of cytomegalovirus exposure and HLA in healthy donors. Sequenced by immunoSEQ multiplex PCR; TCRdb stores in-frame clones only, minus some. The sample records tens of thousands of clones, around three fifths being singletons. The sequenced sample was PBMCs. Receptors originate from a middle-aged woman in good health and CMV-seropositive. Each CDR3 is given with its conserved first and last residue. The D gene is left open where the match is weak. Rows give clone size only sometimes, using once, few, many, or a class for an expanded clone.

NA	NA	TRBV6-4	TRBJ1-2	TGTGCCAGCAGTGACTCGACAGCTTATGGCTACACCTTC	CASSDSTAYGYTF
NA	NA	TRBV27	TRBJ1-1	TGTGCCAGCAGTCCCCCCATAGGAGGGGTCATGAACACTGAAGCTTTCTTT	CASSPPIGGVMNTEAFF
NA	NA	TRBV29-1	TRBJ2-3	TGCAGCGTTGAGGGCGGGGCACACACAGATACGCAGTATTTT	CSVEGGAHTDTQYF
TRBD1	NA	TRBV7-2	TRBJ1-1	TGTGCCAGCAGTCAGGGACAGGGATATGCTGAAGCTTTCTTT	CASSQGQGYAEAFF
TRBD1	NA	TRBV18	TRBJ1-3	TGTGCCAGCTCATCCTCTATGGGACAGACTGGAAACACCATATATTTT	CASSSSMGQTGNTIYF
TRBD1	NA	TRBV28	TRBJ1-2	TGTGCCAGCACAAATGACAGGGGGGTCGGCTACACCTTC	CASTNDRGVGYTF
NA	once	TRBV7-3	TRBJ2-3	TGTGCCAGCAGCTTTGCTGGAGACGCGCAGTATTTT	CASSFAGDAQYF
TRBD2	NA	TRBV9	TRBJ2-1	TGTGCCAGCGGACCCACTAGCGGGAGCTCGAATGAGCAGTTCTTC	CASGPTSGSSNEQFF
NA	NA	TRBV28	TRBJ1-1	TGTGCCACCCAGCAGGCACTTGAAGCTTTCTTT	CATQQALEAFF
NA	NA	TRBV6-5	TRBJ2-7	TGTGCCAGCAGTTACCTGGGGGGAAGCTCCTACGAGCAGTACTTC	CASSYLGGSSYEQYF
NA	NA	TRBV28	TRBJ2-7	TGTGCCAGCATAGGCGGGACCGAGTACTACGAGCAGTACTTC	CASIGGTEYYEQYF
NA	NA	TRBV27	TRBJ2-7	TGTGCCAGCAGAACCGGGGGCTACGAGCAGTACTTC	CASRTGGYEQYF
NA	NA	TRBV6-5	TRBJ1-2	TGTGCCAGCAGTTACCGTGCGGGACGGAACTATGGCTACACCTTC	CASSYRAGRNYGYTF
NA	NA	TRBV4-3	TRBJ1-2	TGCGCCAGCAGCCAAGAAGGTGGGCACAGTCCTAACTATGGCTACACCTTC	CASSQEGGHSPNYGYTF
NA	once	TRBV7-2	TRBJ2-5	TGTGCCAGCAGCGCAACCCAGGGGACCCAGTACTTC	CASSATQGTQYF
TRBD1	few	TRBV14	TRBJ2-5	TGTGCCAGCAGACGCACCCGGGACAGTCAAGAGACCCAGTACTTC	CASRRTRDSQETQYF
NA	NA	TRBV4-1	TRBJ2-5	TGCGCCAGCAGCCAAGGTGGACTTCAAGAGACCCAGTACTTC	CASSQGGLQETQYF
NA	few	TRBV27	TRBJ2-2	TGTGCCAGCGGGAGCGGACGGAGCGCCGGGGAGCTGTTTTTT	CASGSGRSAGELFF
TRBD1	once	TRBV28	TRBJ2-2	TGTGCCAGCAGTTCTGGACAGGCCGGGGAGCTGTTTTTT	CASSSGQAGELFF
NA	NA	TRBV14	TRBJ1-2	TGTGCCAGCAGCCAAAACTTGGAGGGACTCGGCGTTGGCTACACCTTC	CASSQNLEGLGVGYTF
TRBD2	NA	TRBV20-1	TRBJ2-1	TGCAGAGCGGGAGGGCCCGATGAGCAGTTCTTC	CRAGGPDEQFF
TRBD1	NA	TRBV6-6	TRBJ2-1	TGTGCCGCCGGACAGGGGACTTACAATGAGCAGTTCTTC	CAAGQGTYNEQFF
TRBD2	few	TRBV19	TRBJ2-7	TGTGCCAGTAGTATCGGGGGACTAGGCTACGAGCAGTACTTC	CASSIGGLGYEQYF
NA	NA	TRBV28	TRBJ2-2	TGTGCCAGCAGTTTGGCAGGTGACAACACCGGGGAGCTGTTTTTT	CASSLAGDNTGELFF
TRBD1	NA	TRBV28	TRBJ2-7	TGTGCCAGCACCCAAGAGGGACAGGGGATTAGTGGCTACGAGCAGTACTTC	CASTQEGQGISGYEQYF
NA	NA	TRBV5-4	TRBJ1-3	TGTGCCAGCAGCTTAAGTGCAGGGGCTGGAAACACCATATATTTT	CASSLSAGAGNTIYF
TRBD1	once	TRBV4-3	TRBJ1-1	TGCGCCAGCAGCCAAGATTTAAGGGACAGGACTGAAGCTTTCTTT	CASSQDLRDRTEAFF